The 11 T cell receptor beta chains presented below share a single source sample, sequenced in a study of T cell changes during pregnancy in multiple sclerosis. Sequenced by immunoSEQ multiplex PCR; TCRdb stores in-frame clones only, minus some. The top ten clones hold 0.56% of a sample with more than 30,000 clones, about 87% of them seen once. Sequenced here: CD4+ T cells from peripheral blood mononuclear cells, sampled before pregnancy. These TCRs come from a female donor with multiple sclerosis, enrolled in a pregnancy study.

The V call is TRBV7-2, the J call TRBJ2-3, with D possibly matching TRBD2 (5 bases). With 8 bases removed from V and 1 base from J, the gap between germline ends came to 10 bases. CDR3 length: 13 amino acids. Germline CDR1 SGHTA, CDR2 FQGNSA. The CDR3 DNA reads TGTGCCAGCGGACGGGGAGGCACAGATACGCAGTATTTT. Protein sequence: CASGRGGTDTQYF.

Worth noting for this clone: At the DNA level, this CDR3 is encoded by other sequences in the same sample as well. The chain carries TRBV4-1 and TRBJ1-1; D is possibly TRBD1 (5 bases). Germline V gives CDR1 MGHRA, CDR2 YSYEKL. Trimming shortened V by 1 base and J by 0 bases, and 9 bases separated the two germline ends. The length of the CDR3 is 15 residues. CDR3 protein: CASSQVGEMNTEAFF. The CDR3 region has the DNA TGCGCCAGCAGCCAAGTAGGGGAAATGAACACTGAAGCTTTCTTT.

Comment on this clone: One junction end does not reproduce the germline sequence, and a read error may be involved. This sequence joins TRBV28 and TRBJ1-5, with D possibly TRBD1 on 6 matching bases. Germline loops: CDR1 MDHEN, CDR2 SYDVKM. This CDR3 spans 14 amino acids. Here the CDR3 DNA reads TGTGCCAGCAGCCCCGGGGGGCGTAATCGGCCCCAGCATTTT. It yields the protein CASSPGGRNRPQHF.

The chain employs TRBV2 and TRBJ1-1; no clear D gene. Trimming shortened V by 6 bases and J by 6 bases, and 2 bases separated the two germline ends. From germline, CDR1 is SNHLY and CDR2 FYNNEI. This CDR3 has 9 residues. Here the CDR3 reads CASSSEAFF. The CDR3 bases are TGTGCCAGCAGCTCTGAAGCTTTCTTT. Combining the CDR3 with reference TRBV2 and TRBJ1-1 gives the whole variable domain EPEVTQTPSHQVTQMGQEVILRCVPISNHLYFYWYRQILGQKVEFLVSFYNNEISEKSEIFDDQFSVERPDGSNFTLKIRSTKLEDSAMYFCASSSEAFFGQGTRLTVV.

The chain recombines TRBV28 with TRBJ1-2, with 7 bases that match TRBD1. This CDR3 has 13 residues. Germline CDR1 MDHEN, CDR2 SYDVKM. The ends lost 9 bases at V and 1 base at J; junction bases unmatched: 5. CDR3 residues: CASRGQDNYGYTF. CDR3 sequence (DNA): TGTGCCAGTAGGGGGCAGGATAACTATGGCTACACCTTC.

The chain recombines TRBV4-3 with TRBJ2-5, with 9 bases fitting TRBD2. This CDR3 spans 16 amino acids. Unmatched junction bases numbered 5, after V lost 1 base and J lost 2 bases. CDR1 and CDR2 (germline): LGHNA, YSLEER. The CDR3 bases are TGCGCCAGCAGCCAAGGAATTAGCGGGGGACAAGAGACCCAGTACTTC. Its protein product is CASSQGISGGQETQYF.

This rearrangement joins TRBV10-3 to TRBJ1-1; 10 bases line up with TRBD1. The CDR3 contains 13 residues. The junction had 7 bases not matched to a gene; V was cut back by 10 bases and J by 5 bases. CDR1 ENHRY and CDR2 SYGVKD come from the germline V gene. The CDR3 here is CATTGGTGTEAFF. CDR3 nucleotides: TGTGCCACGACAGGGGGCACGGGGACTGAAGCTTTCTTT.

This sequence joins TRBV4-3 and TRBJ2-3, with a weak D call TRBD1 (5 bases). From germline, CDR1 is LGHNA and CDR2 YSLEER. With 6 bases removed from V and 2 bases from J, the gap between germline ends came to 12 bases. This CDR3 region has 14 residues. CDR3 bases: TGCGCCAGCAGTCAGGGTTTGGACACAGATACGCAGTATTTT. Translated: CASSQGLDTDTQYF.

The chain has TRBV7-3 and TRBJ2-7, with 7 bases fitting TRBD2. Trimming removed 3 bases from V and 3 bases from J; junction bases left unmatched: 2. The length of the CDR3 is 13 residues. Germline V gives CDR1 SGHTA, CDR2 FQGTGA. CDR3 in DNA: TGTGCCAGCAGCTTTGGGGAGGGCTACGAGCAGTACTTC. This translates into CASSFGEGYEQYF.

The rearrangement links TRBV27 to TRBJ1-6, with 9 bases identical to TRBD1. CDR3 length equals 16 residues. Trimming at V came to 5 bases and at J to 7 bases, leaving 9 bases not matched to a gene. Germline loops: CDR1 MNHEY, CDR2 SMNVEV (reference sequence). The CDR3 region has the DNA TGTGCCAGCAGTAGAGCCTTGGGACAGGGAAATTCACCCCTCCACTTT. Its protein is CASSRALGQGNSPLHF.

This clone was observed once. The chain has TRBV6-5 and TRBJ1-1; 7 bases match TRBD1. J gave up 8 bases and V 5 bases, and 2 bases lay outside the gene matches. The CDR3 has 11 residues. The germline V gene has CDR1 MNHEY and CDR2 SVGAGI. CDR3 residues: CASSRQGEAFF. The CDR3 DNA follows: TGTGCCAGCAGTAGACAGGGAGAAGCTTTCTTT.